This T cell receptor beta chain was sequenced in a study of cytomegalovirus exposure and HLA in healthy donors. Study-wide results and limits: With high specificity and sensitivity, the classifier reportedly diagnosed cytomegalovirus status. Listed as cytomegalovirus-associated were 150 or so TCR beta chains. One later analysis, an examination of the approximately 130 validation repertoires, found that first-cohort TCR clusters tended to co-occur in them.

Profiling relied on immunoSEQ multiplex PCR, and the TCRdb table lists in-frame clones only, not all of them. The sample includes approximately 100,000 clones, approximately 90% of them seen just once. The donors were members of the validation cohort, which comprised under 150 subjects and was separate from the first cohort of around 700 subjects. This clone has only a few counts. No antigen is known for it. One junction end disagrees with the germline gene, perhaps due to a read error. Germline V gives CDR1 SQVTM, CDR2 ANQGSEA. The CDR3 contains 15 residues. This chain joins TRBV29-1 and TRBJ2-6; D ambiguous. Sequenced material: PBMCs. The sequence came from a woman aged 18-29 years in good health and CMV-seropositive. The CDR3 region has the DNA TGCAGCGTGGAAGCAGGAACTTCTGGGGCCAACGTCCTGACTTTC. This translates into CSVEAGTSGANVLTF.